These T cell receptor beta chains were read from a single sample in a study of shared clonotypes between healthy human individuals. Produced via immunoSEQ multiplex PCR; TCRdb's table is partial and in-frame only. The sample contains 2 million to 2.5 million clones, 95% of which appear only once. Sequencing was performed on naive CD4+ T cells sorted from blood. The source of these receptors is a man aged 18 to 29 in good health. The CDR3 runs from the conserved cysteine through the conserved F or W. The D gene is left open where the match is weak. Not every row has a clone size; where given, it reads once, few, many or a size class.

clone_size	d_call	v_call	cdr3_length	j_call	cdr3_aa	cdr3_nt
NA	TRBD2	TRBV2	14	TRBJ2-5	CASSEGARAGAQYF	TGTGCCAGCAGTGAAGGGGCAAGGGCGGGGGCCCAGTACTTC
NA	NA	TRBV14	13	TRBJ1-2	CASSQVPSGGYTF	TGTGCCAGCAGCCAAGTGCCCAGTGGAGGCTACACCTTC
NA	TRBD1	TRBV5-1	18	TRBJ1-4	CASSLASGGSRPNEKLFF	TGCGCCAGCAGCTTGGCCTCAGGGGGAAGTCGTCCTAATGAAAAACTGTTTTTT
NA	NA	TRBV19	15	TRBJ1-4	CASSPEPGGGEKLFF	TGTGCCAGTAGTCCTGAACCGGGGGGCGGTGAAAAACTGTTTTTT
NA	TRBD2	TRBV19	16	TRBJ2-2	CASSRGAGSNTGELFF	TGTGCCAGTAGTCGAGGAGCGGGATCGAACACCGGGGAGCTGTTTTTT
NA	NA	TRBV5-1	16	TRBJ1-2	CASSLPPDSTNYGYTF	TGCGCCAGCAGCTTGCCGCCCGACAGCACTAACTATGGCTACACCTTC
NA	TRBD2	TRBV5-1	16	TRBJ2-1	CASSLAGGTSSPEQFF	TGCGCCAGCAGCTTGGCCGGGGGGACTAGCTCACCTGAGCAGTTCTTC
NA	TRBD1	TRBV19	14	TRBJ1-4	CASSPGQGGEKLFF	TGTGCCAGTAGTCCGGGACAGGGAGGGGAAAAACTGTTTTTT
NA	NA	TRBV6-6	15	TRBJ1-3	CASRPEIPLGNTIYF	TGTGCCAGCAGACCCGAAATCCCCTTGGGAAACACCATATATTTT
NA	NA	TRBV28	14	TRBJ1-1	CASTPTGPWTEAFF	TGTGCCAGCACCCCGACAGGTCCTTGGACTGAAGCTTTCTTT
NA	TRBD1	TRBV10-3	15	TRBJ1-2	CAITSGQGANYGYTF	TGTGCCATCACCTCCGGACAGGGGGCTAATTATGGCTACACCTTC
NA	NA	TRBV4-1	14	TRBJ2-2	CASSQDRAPGELFF	TGCGCCAGCAGCCAAGACAGGGCCCCCGGGGAGCTGTTTTTT
NA	NA	TRBV7-2	15	TRBJ2-7	CASNGYNGVPYEQYF	TGTGCCAGCAACGGGTATAATGGGGTCCCCTACGAGCAGTACTTC
NA	NA	TRBV11-2	15	TRBJ1-6	CASSLGGSKGSPLHF	TGTGCCAGCAGCCTAGGCGGGTCCAAAGGGTCACCCCTCCACTTT
NA	NA	TRBV28	13	TRBJ1-5	CASSDISNQPQHF	TGTGCCAGCAGCGACATTAGCAATCAGCCCCAGCATTTT
NA	TRBD1	TRBV29-1	14	TRBJ2-5	CSVGLGTAQETQYF	TGCAGCGTGGGTCTGGGGACAGCCCAAGAGACCCAGTACTTC
NA	NA	TRBV7-2	14	TRBJ1-1	CASSLTGGNTEAFF	TGTGCCAGCAGCTTAACGGGGGGAAACACTGAAGCTTTCTTT
NA	TRBD2	TRBV9	14	TRBJ2-3	CASSGLADTDTQYF	TGTGCCAGCAGCGGGCTAGCGGACACAGATACGCAGTATTTT
NA	NA	TRBV14	14	TRBJ1-2	CASSLRDPLDGYTF	TGTGCCAGCAGCCTCCGGGACCCACTGGATGGCTACACCTTC
once	NA	TRBV19	16	TRBJ1-2	CASSISRSQPSYGYTF	TGTGCCAGTAGTATCAGCAGGAGCCAGCCATCTTATGGCTACACCTTC
NA	TRBD2	TRBV30	15	TRBJ2-3	CAWSPAGFSTDTQYF	TGTGCCTGGAGCCCAGCGGGGTTTAGCACAGATACGCAGTATTTT
few	NA	TRBV5-6	12	TRBJ1-6	CASSLKNSPLHF	TGTGCCAGCAGCTTGAAGAATTCACCCCTCCACTTT
NA	NA	TRBV28	15	TRBJ2-7	CASSLTPVMRGSLYF	TGTGCCAGCAGTTTAACTCCCGTTATGAGGGGAAGTCTGTACTTC
NA	TRBD1	TRBV2	12	TRBJ1-1	CASSSGTVEAFF	TGTGCCAGCAGTTCCGGGACAGTAGAAGCTTTCTTT
NA	NA	TRBV7-9	17	TRBJ2-1	CASSLGQVLGLYNEQFF	TGTGCCAGCAGCTTAGGGCAGGTCCTCGGCCTCTACAATGAGCAGTTCTTC
NA	TRBD1	TRBV15	15	TRBJ1-1	CATSSADRVVTEAFF	TGTGCCACCAGCAGTGCCGACAGGGTGGTCACTGAAGCTTTCTTT
NA	NA	TRBV7-9	16	TRBJ2-3	CASSPGIWGAKDTQYF	TGTGCCAGCAGCCCAGGGATCTGGGGGGCAAAAGATACGCAGTATTTT
NA	TRBD2	TRBV4-2	17	TRBJ2-7	CASSYSGTSGGAHEQYF	TGTGCCAGCAGCTACTCCGGGACTAGCGGGGGGGCCCACGAGCAGTACTTC
NA	NA	TRBV7-9	11	TRBJ1-4	CAGTGNEKLFF	TGTGCCGGAACAGGGAATGAAAAACTGTTTTTT
NA	TRBD1	TRBV6-1	14	TRBJ1-5	CASSAAGQIQPQHF	TGTGCCAGCAGCGCGGCGGGACAGATTCAGCCCCAGCATTTT
NA	NA	TRBV27	15	TRBJ2-7	CASSLEQTSSHEQYF	TGTGCCAGCAGTCTAGAGCAGACTAGTTCCCACGAGCAGTACTTC
NA	NA	TRBV5-4	14	TRBJ1-1	CASSSPGPAAEAFF	TGTGCCAGCAGCTCTCCGGGACCCGCGGCTGAAGCTTTCTTT
NA	NA	TRBV28	13	TRBJ1-1	CASSLIGGAEAFF	TGTGCCAGCAGTTTGATTGGAGGGGCAGAAGCTTTCTTT
NA	TRBD1	TRBV7-2	16	TRBJ2-7	CASSGINRGKQYEQYF	TGTGCCAGCAGCGGCATAAACAGGGGGAAGCAGTACGAGCAGTACTTC
NA	NA	TRBV2	14	TRBJ1-1	CASVNRDFGTEAFF	TGTGCCAGCGTCAACAGGGATTTTGGGACTGAAGCTTTCTTT
NA	NA	TRBV28	15	TRBJ2-3	CASSLRGQATDTQYF	TGTGCCAGCAGTTTACGAGGGCAGGCGACAGATACGCAGTATTTT
NA	TRBD1	TRBV10-1	16	TRBJ1-1	CASRCGQGVFYTEAFF	TGCGCCAGCAGATGCGGACAGGGGGTGTTCTACACTGAAGCTTTCTTT
NA	TRBD1	TRBV7-6	17	TRBJ2-4	CASSLAGQGAGTDIQYF	TGTGCCAGCAGCTTAGCGGGGCAGGGGGCTGGTACGGACATTCAGTACTTC
NA	NA	TRBV5-1	15	TRBJ2-1	CASSLLSYSYNEQFF	TGCGCCAGCAGCTTGTTGAGCTACTCCTACAATGAGCAGTTCTTC
NA	NA	TRBV6-5	11	TRBJ1-1	CASSYRGKAFF	TGTGCCAGCAGTTACCGCGGGAAAGCTTTCTTT
NA	NA	TRBV5-1	15	TRBJ1-4	CASSRDGATNEKLFF	TGCGCCAGCAGCCGGGACGGCGCAACTAATGAAAAACTGTTTTTT
NA	NA	TRBV5-1	14	TRBJ2-7	CASSPEQLNHEQYF	TGCGCCAGCAGCCCGGAACAGTTGAACCACGAGCAGTACTTC
NA	NA	TRBV5-6	16	TRBJ2-7	CASSLGARASSYEQYF	TGTGCCAGCAGCTTGGGGGCCAGGGCCAGCTCCTACGAGCAGTACTTC
NA	NA	TRBV7-6	12	TRBJ2-7	CASSLSLGEQYF	TGTGCCAGCAGCCTCAGCTTAGGGGAGCAGTACTTC
NA	NA	TRBV5-1	16	TRBJ2-5	CASSPGLTGLQETQYF	TGCGCCAGCAGCCCCGGACTAACAGGGCTCCAAGAGACCCAGTACTTC
NA	NA	TRBV5-1	13	TRBJ1-4	CASSLRLGEKLFF	TGCGCCAGCAGCTTGAGGTTAGGGGAAAAACTGTTTTTT
NA	TRBD1	TRBV9	15	TRBJ1-6	CASSGGTVNNSPLHF	TGTGCCAGCAGCGGGGGGACAGTGAATAATTCACCCCTCCACTTT
NA	TRBD2	TRBV5-1	17	TRBJ2-3	CASSLAVGSGSPDTQYF	TGCGCCAGCAGCTTGGCTGTTGGGAGCGGGAGTCCGGATACGCAGTATTTT
NA	TRBD1	TRBV4-1	18	TRBJ1-5	CASSQVRAGTGLDQPQHF	TGCGCCAGCAGCCAAGTAAGGGCCGGGACAGGGTTGGATCAGCCCCAGCATTTT